This T cell receptor beta chain was captured by sequencing in a study of long-term antiretroviral therapy in people with HIV. Study-wide results and limits: Information on adherence, resistance and therapy changes was unavailable. Clones showing expansion before ART dominated the repertoire at all time points.

V was pared by 0 bases and J by 3 bases, with 3 bases of the junction left unmatched. The CDR3 loop spans 15 amino acids. CDR1 SGHVS and CDR2 FQNEAQ come from the germline V gene. The authors ran the immunoSEQ assay, v3.0, at survey level. Method: immunoSEQ multiplex PCR; TCRdb's copy keeps in-frame clones and lacks some. Of fewer than 55,000 clones in the sample, 90% to 95% were seen once. Concerning this clone itself: The antigen is undetermined.

Treatment locations for all participants with HIV were in the United States. The cryopreserved samples used held 1-10 million PBMC prior to extraction of DNA. Sequenced here: unsorted PBMCs, sampled 3.7 years after starting antiretroviral therapy. This chain uses TRBV7-8 with TRBJ2-5; 8 bases map to TRBD2. This clonotype was obtained from a woman between 50 and 59 years old with HIV. The CDR3 region is CASSLAGLAEETQYF. The CDR3 DNA reads TGTGCCAGCAGCTTAGCCGGACTAGCAGAAGAGACCCAGTACTTC.